Listed below are T cell receptor beta chains from one sample, sequenced in a study of neurological immune-mediated disorders. One entry per CDR3 protein, called by TCRdb with MiXCR from the 5' RACE reads. The sample includes under 75,000 distinct CDR3 sequences, roughly 5% seen only once; the top ten take 5.6%. Sample: PBMCs. These receptors were obtained from a human donor with multiple sclerosis. The donor label of this sample is uncertain. CDR3s include the opening cysteine and the closing phenylalanine or tryptophan. The D gene is left open where the match is weak. Size is stated for part of the rows, as once, few or many counts, or as a class when the clone is expanded.

j_gene: TRBJ1-1; d_gene: TRBD1; abundance: many; v_gene: TRBV7-8; CDR3aa: CASSSPGTAGTDTEAFF; CDR3nt: TGTGCCAGCAGCTCCCCCGGGACAGCCGGAACGGACACTGAAGCTTTCTTT
j_gene: TRBJ2-5; d_gene: .; abundance: many; v_gene: TRBV12-3/TRBV12-4; CDR3aa: CASSFGQGRETQYF; CDR3nt: TGTGCCAGCAGTTTCGGGCAAGGGCGAGAGACCCAGTACTTC
j_gene: TRBJ2-2; d_gene: TRBD1; abundance: many; v_gene: TRBV5-1; CDR3aa: CASSFSRGPNGELFF; CDR3nt: TGCGCCAGCAGCTTCTCCAGGGGGCCGAACGGGGAGCTGTTTTTT
j_gene: TRBJ1-2; d_gene: .; abundance: many; v_gene: TRBV5-5; CDR3aa: CASSSGTATNYGYTF; CDR3nt: TGTGCCAGCAGCTCCGGGACGGCAACAAACTATGGCTACACCTTC
j_gene: TRBJ2-5; d_gene: .; abundance: many; v_gene: TRBV5-5; CDR3aa: CASLYDLLQETQYF; CDR3nt: TGTGCCAGCCTCTACGACCTACTACAAGAGACCCAGTACTTC
j_gene: TRBJ2-2; d_gene: .; abundance: many; v_gene: TRBV14; CDR3aa: CASSQVQNTGELFF; CDR3nt: TGTGCCAGCAGCCAAGTTCAAAATACCGGGGAGCTGTTTTTT
j_gene: TRBJ1-1; d_gene: .; abundance: many; v_gene: TRBV5-1; CDR3aa: CASSLRQGNTEAFF; CDR3nt: TGCGCCAGCAGCTTGAGGCAGGGTAACACTGAAGCTTTCTTT
j_gene: TRBJ2-4; d_gene: .; abundance: many; v_gene: TRBV20-1; CDR3aa: CSTLTIAKNIQYF; CDR3nt: TGCAGTACCTTGACAATAGCCAAAAACATTCAGTACTTC
j_gene: TRBJ1-5; d_gene: .; abundance: many; v_gene: TRBV20-1; CDR3aa: CSAAHGGPQHF; CDR3nt: TGCAGTGCTGCTCACGGGGGGCCCCAGCATTTT
j_gene: TRBJ2-5; d_gene: .; abundance: many; v_gene: TRBV5-1; CDR3aa: CASSLTGGPQETQYF; CDR3nt: TGCGCCAGCAGCTTGACGGGGGGCCCCCAAGAGACCCAGTACTTC
j_gene: TRBJ2-7; d_gene: .; abundance: many; v_gene: TRBV29-1; CDR3aa: CSVDAGSGPPYEQYF; CDR3nt: TGCAGCGTTGATGCGGGATCTGGCCCTCCCTACGAGCAGTACTTC
j_gene: TRBJ2-7; d_gene: TRBD2; abundance: many; v_gene: TRBV5-1; CDR3aa: CASSMGLGMNYEQYF; CDR3nt: TGCGCCAGCAGCATGGGACTAGGGATGAATTACGAGCAGTACTTC
j_gene: TRBJ1-2; d_gene: TRBD1; abundance: many; v_gene: TRBV29-1; CDR3aa: CSVEDPAGGGRYTF; CDR3nt: TGCAGCGTTGAAGATCCGGCAGGGGGAGGACGCTACACCTTC
j_gene: TRBJ2-3; d_gene: TRBD1; abundance: many; v_gene: TRBV5-1; CDR3aa: CASSLRRDSVPTDTQYF; CDR3nt: TGCGCCAGCAGCTTACGCCGGGACAGTGTTCCCACAGATACGCAGTATTTT
j_gene: TRBJ1-5; d_gene: .; abundance: many; v_gene: TRBV5-1; CDR3aa: CASSPRPLFPNQPQHF; CDR3nt: TGCGCCAGCAGCCCCCGGCCATTATTTCCCAATCAGCCCCAGCATTTT
j_gene: TRBJ2-1; d_gene: .; abundance: many; v_gene: TRBV5-1; CDR3aa: CASSPLYYNEQFF; CDR3nt: TGCGCCAGCAGCCCCCTATATTACAATGAGCAGTTCTTC
j_gene: TRBJ2-1; d_gene: .; abundance: many; v_gene: TRBV20-1; CDR3aa: CSAPNLGYNEQFF; CDR3nt: TGCAGTGCTCCCAACCTGGGATACAATGAGCAGTTCTTC
j_gene: TRBJ2-7; d_gene: .; abundance: many; v_gene: TRBV4-1; CDR3aa: CASSPHKSGAYEQYF; CDR3nt: TGCGCCAGCAGCCCTCATAAGTCAGGGGCTTACGAGCAGTACTTC
j_gene: TRBJ1-1; d_gene: .; abundance: many; v_gene: TRBV20-1; CDR3aa: CSAQMNTEAFF; CDR3nt: TGCAGTGCCCAGATGAACACTGAAGCTTTCTTT
j_gene: TRBJ2-3; d_gene: .; abundance: many; v_gene: TRBV5-1; CDR3aa: CASSLAWGAQTQYF; CDR3nt: TGCGCCAGCAGCTTGGCCTGGGGGGCACAGACGCAGTATTTT
j_gene: TRBJ2-1; d_gene: .; abundance: many; v_gene: TRBV5-1; CDR3aa: CASSLEAEGITDNEQFF; CDR3nt: TGCGCCAGCAGCTTGGAGGCTGAGGGAATAACTGACAATGAGCAGTTCTTC
j_gene: TRBJ1-6; d_gene: .; abundance: many; v_gene: TRBV10-3; CDR3aa: CAISGSVGPYNSPLHF; CDR3nt: TGTGCCATCAGTGGGAGTGTAGGACCATATAATTCACCCCTCCACTTT
j_gene: TRBJ1-2; d_gene: .; abundance: few; v_gene: TRBV11-2; CDR3aa: CASSSGDNNYGYTF; CDR3nt: TGTGCCAGCAGCTCCGGGGACAATAACTATGGCTACACCTTC
j_gene: TRBJ2-3; d_gene: .; abundance: many; v_gene: TRBV6-1; CDR3aa: CASSEGGGPDTQYF; CDR3nt: TGTGCCAGCAGTGAAGGCGGGGGCCCAGATACGCAGTATTTT
j_gene: TRBJ2-5; d_gene: TRBD1; abundance: many; v_gene: TRBV20-1; CDR3aa: CSARDIQGDQETQYF; CDR3nt: TGCAGTGCTAGAGATATACAGGGGGACCAAGAGACCCAGTACTTC
j_gene: TRBJ1-1; d_gene: .; abundance: many; v_gene: TRBV5-1; CDR3aa: CASSARSNTEAFF; CDR3nt: TGCGCCAGCAGCGCCCGATCGAACACTGAAGCTTTCTTT
j_gene: TRBJ1-3; d_gene: TRBD1; abundance: many; v_gene: TRBV7-2; CDR3aa: CASSWGQGAAGNTIYF; CDR3nt: TGTGCCAGCAGCTGGGGACAGGGGGCTGCTGGAAACACCATATATTTT
j_gene: TRBJ2-1; d_gene: TRBD1; abundance: many; v_gene: TRBV24-1; CDR3aa: CATSDPGTASYNEQFF; CDR3nt: TGTGCCACCAGTGACCCTGGGACAGCTTCCTACAATGAGCAGTTCTTC
j_gene: TRBJ2-7; d_gene: .; abundance: many; v_gene: TRBV6-5; CDR3aa: CASSPTTGEQYF; CDR3nt: TGTGCCAGCAGTCCGACCACAGGGGAGCAGTACTTC
j_gene: TRBJ1-1; d_gene: .; abundance: many; v_gene: TRBV3-1; CDR3aa: CASSQAVIYTEAFF; CDR3nt: TGTGCCAGCAGCCAAGCAGTCATCTACACTGAAGCTTTCTTT
j_gene: TRBJ2-1; d_gene: TRBD2; abundance: many; v_gene: TRBV20-1; CDR3aa: CSATSGGAIWEQFF; CDR3nt: TGCAGTGCTACTAGCGGGGGGGCGATTTGGGAGCAGTTCTTC
j_gene: TRBJ1-2; d_gene: TRBD1; abundance: .; v_gene: TRBV15; CDR3aa: CATSRPGTVINYGYTF; CDR3nt: TGTGCCACCAGCAGACCCGGGACAGTGATAAACTATGGCTACACCTTC
j_gene: TRBJ2-1; d_gene: .; abundance: many; v_gene: TRBV24-1; CDR3aa: CATSDSSYNEQFF; CDR3nt: TGTGCCACCAGTGACAGCTCCTACAATGAGCAGTTCTTC
j_gene: TRBJ2-7; d_gene: TRBD1; abundance: many; v_gene: TRBV5-1; CDR3aa: CASSFQGATDEQYF; CDR3nt: TGCGCCAGCAGCTTCCAGGGGGCGACCGACGAGCAGTACTTC
j_gene: TRBJ2-7; d_gene: .; abundance: many; v_gene: TRBV5-1; CDR3aa: CASSNRMSSYEQYF; CDR3nt: TGCGCCAGCAGCAATCGAATGAGCTCCTACGAGCAGTACTTC
j_gene: TRBJ1-4; d_gene: .; abundance: many; v_gene: TRBV3-1; CDR3aa: CASGARRRDEKLFF; CDR3nt: TGTGCCAGCGGGGCCCGGCGACGGGATGAAAAACTGTTTTTT
j_gene: TRBJ1-5; d_gene: .; abundance: many; v_gene: TRBV5-1; CDR3aa: CASSVGVNNQPQHF; CDR3nt: TGCGCCAGCAGCGTAGGGGTTAACAATCAGCCCCAGCATTTT
j_gene: TRBJ2-1; d_gene: .; abundance: many; v_gene: TRBV5-1; CDR3aa: CASSGGATYNEQFF; CDR3nt: TGCGCCAGCAGCGGGGGGGCCACCTACAATGAGCAGTTCTTC
j_gene: TRBJ1-5; d_gene: TRBD1; abundance: many; v_gene: TRBV7-8; CDR3aa: CASSLDTGAWEPQHF; CDR3nt: TGTGCCAGCAGCTTAGATACAGGGGCGTGGGAGCCCCAGCATTTT
j_gene: TRBJ1-5; d_gene: TRBD1; abundance: many; v_gene: TRBV6-5; CDR3aa: CASSYSGQGNQPQHF; CDR3nt: TGTGCCAGCAGTTACTCGGGACAGGGGAATCAGCCCCAGCATTTT
j_gene: TRBJ1-5; d_gene: .; abundance: many; v_gene: TRBV10-2; CDR3aa: CASSDDWLGQPQHF; CDR3nt: TGCGCCAGCAGTGATGACTGGTTAGGTCAGCCCCAGCATTTT
j_gene: TRBJ2-3; d_gene: TRBD1; abundance: many; v_gene: TRBV7-6; CDR3aa: CASSLKSRGQLHTQYF; CDR3nt: TGTGCCAGCAGCCTCAAGTCCAGGGGGCAATTACATACGCAGTATTTT
j_gene: TRBJ2-7; d_gene: .; abundance: many; v_gene: TRBV12-3/TRBV12-4; CDR3aa: CASSSLRGMREQYF; CDR3nt: TGTGCCAGCAGTTCACTCAGGGGTATGAGGGAGCAGTACTTC
j_gene: TRBJ1-6; d_gene: .; abundance: many; v_gene: TRBV3-1; CDR3aa: CASSQGWGNSPLHF; CDR3nt: TGTGCCAGCAGCCAAGGCTGGGGGAATTCACCCCTCCACTTT
j_gene: TRBJ1-1; d_gene: .; abundance: many; v_gene: TRBV29-1; CDR3aa: CSVDWGAEAFF; CDR3nt: TGCAGCGTTGACTGGGGGGCTGAAGCTTTCTTT
j_gene: TRBJ2-1; d_gene: TRBD2; abundance: many; v_gene: TRBV5-5; CDR3aa: CASSSMTSGGAGNEQFF; CDR3nt: TGTGCCAGCAGCTCAATGACTAGCGGGGGGGCAGGCAATGAGCAGTTCTTC
j_gene: TRBJ1-5; d_gene: .; abundance: many; v_gene: TRBV7-9; CDR3aa: CASSLGGINQPQHF; CDR3nt: TGTGCCAGCAGCTTAGGAGGCATCAATCAGCCCCAGCATTTT
j_gene: TRBJ2-5; d_gene: .; abundance: many; v_gene: TRBV25-1; CDR3aa: CASSPEAEETQYF; CDR3nt: TGTGCCAGCAGTCCAGAGGCCGAAGAGACCCAGTACTTC